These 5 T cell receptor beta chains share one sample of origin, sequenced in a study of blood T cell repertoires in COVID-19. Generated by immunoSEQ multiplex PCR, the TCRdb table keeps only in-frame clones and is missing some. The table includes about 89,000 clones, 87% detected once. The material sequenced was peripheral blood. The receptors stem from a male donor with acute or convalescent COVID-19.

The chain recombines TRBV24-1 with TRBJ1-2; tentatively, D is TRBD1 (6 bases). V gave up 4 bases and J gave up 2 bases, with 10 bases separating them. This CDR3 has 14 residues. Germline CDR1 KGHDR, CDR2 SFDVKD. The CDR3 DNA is TGTGCCACCAGTGAGCCAGACAGGAACTATGGCTACACCTTC. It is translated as CATSEPDRNYGYTF.

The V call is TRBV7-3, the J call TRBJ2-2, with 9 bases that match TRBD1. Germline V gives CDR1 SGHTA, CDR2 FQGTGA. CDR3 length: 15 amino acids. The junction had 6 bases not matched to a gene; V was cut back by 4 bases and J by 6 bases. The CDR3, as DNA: TGTGCCAGCAGCTCGGGACAGGGTGGTTCCGGGGAGCTGTTTTTT. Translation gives CASSSGQGGSGELFF. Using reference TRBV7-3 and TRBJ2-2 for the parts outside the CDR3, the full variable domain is GAGVSQTPSNKVTEKGKYVELRCDPISGHTALYWYRQSLGQGPEFLIYFQGTGAADDSGLPNDRFFAVRPEGSVSTLKIQRTERGDSAVYLCASSSGQGGSGELFFGEGSRLTVL.

For the CDR3, the DNA is TGTGCCAGCAGTTTGACTTGGACAAGCACTGAAGCTTTCTTT. Protein: CASSLTWTSTEAFF. The chain uses TRBV27 and TRBJ1-1; a weak D match, TRBD1 (5 bases). The V gene's germline CDR1 is MNHEY and CDR2 SMNVEV (reference sequence). This CDR3 is 14 amino acids long. Trimming removed 3 bases at V and 4 bases at J, with 12 bases between.

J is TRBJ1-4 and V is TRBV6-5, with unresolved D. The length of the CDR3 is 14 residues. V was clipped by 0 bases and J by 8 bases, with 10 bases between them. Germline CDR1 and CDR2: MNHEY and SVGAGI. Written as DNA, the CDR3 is TGTGCCAGCAGTTACTCTGGGTGGCGGGAAAAACTGTTTTTT. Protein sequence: CASSYSGWREKLFF.

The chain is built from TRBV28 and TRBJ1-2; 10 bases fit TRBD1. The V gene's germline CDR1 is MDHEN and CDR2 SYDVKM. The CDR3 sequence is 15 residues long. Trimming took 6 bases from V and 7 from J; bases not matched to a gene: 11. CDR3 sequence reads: CASRPTGGRSGGYTF. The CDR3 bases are TGTGCCAGCAGGCCGACAGGGGGCCGCTCGGGTGGCTACACCTTC.